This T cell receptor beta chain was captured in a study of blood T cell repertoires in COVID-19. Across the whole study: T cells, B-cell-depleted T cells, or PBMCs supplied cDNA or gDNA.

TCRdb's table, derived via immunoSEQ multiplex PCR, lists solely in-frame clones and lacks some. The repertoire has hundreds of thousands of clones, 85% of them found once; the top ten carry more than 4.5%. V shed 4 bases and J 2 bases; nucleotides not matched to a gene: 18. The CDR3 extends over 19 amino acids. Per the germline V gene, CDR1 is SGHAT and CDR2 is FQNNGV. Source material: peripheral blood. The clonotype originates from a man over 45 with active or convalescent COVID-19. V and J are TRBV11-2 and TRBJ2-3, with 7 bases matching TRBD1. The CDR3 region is CASSSLTRRQGNLTDTQYF. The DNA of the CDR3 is TGTGCCAGCAGCTCCCTGACCCGTAGACAGGGCAACCTCACAGATACGCAGTATTTT.